These 26 T cell receptor beta chains were all obtained from the same sample, sequenced in a study of T cells in Graves' hyperthyroidism and ophthalmopathy. The source material, RNA transcripts, was used to amplify TCR beta CDR3 regions. TCR CDR3 regions were first amplified by RT-PCR with HTBI primers. TCRdb re-called the multiplex PCR reads through MiXCR, storing one row per CDR3 protein. The profile shows more than 600,000 distinct CDR3 sequences, about 15% of them singletons. Source material: blood. Every receptor here comes from a man younger than 35 with Graves' hyperthyroidism.

The chain is built from TRBV20-1 and TRBJ2-2, with D hard to call. CDR3 size: 13 residues. The germline V gene encodes CDR1 DFQATT and CDR2 SNEGSKA (reference sequence). Trimming stripped 3 bases from V and 7 bases from J, with 12 bases between. CDR3 amino acids: CSASQGDGGELFF. CDR3 DNA sequence: TGCAGTGCTAGTCAAGGAGATGGCGGGGAGCTGTTTTTT.

The table lists this clonotype with many counts. The J gene is TRBJ2-1, the V gene TRBV12-3 or TRBV12-4; 7 bases match TRBD1. This CDR3 contains 15 residues. V lost 5 bases and J lost 4; bases outside the gene matches: 8. The CDR3, as DNA: TGTGCCAGCAGTATCGGGACAGAGCTATACAATGAGCAGTTCTTC. Translating it yields CASSIGTELYNEQFF.

This clonotype has ten or more counts. DNA for the CDR3: TGCAGTGCTAGAGATCAAGACAGGCGCTACGAGCAGTACTTC. Translation gives CSARDQDRRYEQYF. The chain links TRBV20-1 to TRBJ2-7; maybe TRBD1 (6 bases). V was shortened by 0 bases and J by 3 bases, with 12 bases between the two germline ends. Germline values: CDR1 DFQATT, CDR2 SNEGSKA (reference sequence). The CDR3 sequence is 14 residues long.

This clonotype was found many times. The chain combines TRBV7-9 with TRBJ1-1, with a weak D call TRBD1 (5 bases). The CDR3 has 14 residues. Germline CDR1 and CDR2: SEHNR and FQNEAQ (reference sequence). Trimming stripped 8 bases from V and 0 bases from J, with 13 bases between. This CDR3 is CASGDSLVNTEAFF. In DNA, the CDR3 is TGTGCCAGCGGTGACAGTTTGGTGAACACTGAAGCTTTCTTT.

This clonotype was recorded a few times. The J gene is TRBJ1-2, the V gene TRBV7-2; weak D call: TRBD1 (5 bases). V was cut by 0 bases and J by 2 bases, with 13 bases left in between. Germline assignment: CDR1 SGHTA and CDR2 FQGNSA. This CDR3 has 16 residues. The CDR3 nucleotides are TGTGCCAGCAGCTTAGCGGGGGGATCCCTAAACTATGGCTACACCTTC. As protein: CASSLAGGSLNYGYTF.

On this clonotype: A read error may explain this, as a much larger clone is one base away. The rearrangement uses TRBV5-8 and TRBJ2-5; possibly TRBD2 for D (5 bases). Judging by the DNA end, TRBJ2-1 fits better; the J call may be wrong. The CDR3 consists of 19 residues. Germline V gene data show CDR1 as SGHTS and CDR2 as YDEGEE. CDR3 sequence reads: CASSPLVRGESGNQETQFF. In DNA form, the CDR3 reads TGTGCCAGCAGTCCTTTGGTTCGGGGAGAGTCAGGAAACCAAGAGACCCAGTTCTTC.

This clonotype was recorded a few times. The J gene is TRBJ1-1, the V gene TRBV29-1, with D tentatively TRBD1 (5 bases). Trimming removed 4 bases at V and 6 bases at J, with 12 bases between. The CDR3 totals 12 residues. Germline CDR1 and CDR2: SQVTM and ANQGSEA. CDR3 amino acids: CSVVILGAEAFF. The CDR3 bases are TGCAGCGTTGTTATTCTGGGGGCTGAAGCTTTCTTT.

The genes are TRBV7-2 and TRBJ2-3, with D possibly TRBD2 on 6 matching bases. CDR3 length equals 15 residues. V gave up 2 bases and J gave up 11 bases, with 20 bases separating them. Germline lookup yields CDR1 SGHTA and CDR2 FQGNSA. This CDR3 reads CASSLRAGSGGGQYF. CDR3 in DNA: TGTGCCAGCAGCTTAAGGGCGGGCTCCGGGGGTGGGCAGTATTTT.

Many counts were recorded for this clonotype. The CDR3 bases are TGTGCCAGCAGCCCCGCAGGACAAGAGACCCAGTACTTC. It specifies CASSPAGQETQYF. The chain uses TRBV7-3 and TRBJ2-5; D call uncertain. Trimming took 5 bases from V and 2 from J, leaving 9 bases between them. The CDR3 has 13 residues. The germline V gene encodes CDR1 SGHTA and CDR2 FQGTGA.

With respect to this clonotype: The conserved phenylalanine or tryptophan is not found at the CDR3 terminus, so this likely reflects a read error. The chain carries TRBV5-1 and TRBJ2-7; 13 positions match TRBD2. Germline loops: CDR1 SGHRS, CDR2 YFSETQ. The J segment lost 4 bases and the V segment lost 1 base, leaving 5 bases of the junction unmatched. The CDR3 runs 16 residues. For the CDR3, the DNA is TGCGCCAGCAGCTTGATACTAGCGGGAGGGAGTTACGAGCAGTACCTC. This sequence encodes CASSLILAGGSYEQYL.

The chain couples TRBV20-1 to TRBJ2-1; 11 positions match TRBD2. Looked up from germline, CDR1 is DFQATT and CDR2 is SNEGSKA (reference sequence). Trimming cost V 6 bases and J 4 bases; bases outside gene matches: 11. This CDR3 has 16 amino acids. CDR3 sequence reads: CSARTSGSARYNEQFF. The CDR3 DNA reads as TGCAGTGCCAGGACTAGCGGGTCTGCCAGGTACAATGAGCAGTTCTTC.

This clonotype has more than one count but fewer than ten. J is TRBJ1-2 and V is TRBV7-2; D is perhaps TRBD1 (5 bases). The germline V gene encodes CDR1 SGHTA and CDR2 FQGNSA. Deletions cut 3 bases from V and 6 bases from J, with 11 bases between. This CDR3 is 13 amino acids long. This CDR3 reads CASSLGRGDGYTF. CDR3 in DNA: TGTGCCAGCAGCTTGGGTCGGGGGGATGGCTACACCTTC. The whole variable domain, filled in from reference TRBV7-2 and TRBJ1-2, reads GAGVSQSPSNKVTEKGKDVELRCDPISGHTALYWYRQSLGQGLEFLIYFQGNSAPDKSGLPSDRFSAERTGGSVSTLTIQRTQQEDSAVYLCASSLGRGDGYTFGSGTRLTVV.

The J gene is TRBJ2-4, the V gene TRBV19; 11 bases are a match to TRBD2. The CDR3 is made up of 17 amino acids. Germline CDR1 is LNHDA and CDR2 is SQIVND (reference sequence). Trimming took 1 base from V and 7 from J; bases not matched to a gene: 9. CDR3 DNA sequence: TGTGCCAGTAGTATAGGGCAGGTGGGACTAGCGGTCAACATTCAGTACTTC. Translated, it gives CASSIGQVGLAVNIQYF. Complete variable domain (other parts from reference TRBV19 and TRBJ2-4): DGGITQSPKYLFRKEGQNVTLSCEQNLNHDAMYWYRQDPGQGLRLIYYSQIVNDFQKGDIAEGYSVSREKKESFPLTVTSAQKNPTAFYLCASSIGQVGLAVNIQYFGAGTRLSVL.

This rearrangement joins TRBV14 to TRBJ2-1; D is ambiguous. The CDR3 totals 15 residues. V lost 0 bases and J lost 6, with 12 bases in between. Germline CDR1 reads SGHDN; CDR2 reads FVKESK. The CDR3 loop reads CASSQDLGDFNEQFF. The DNA for the CDR3 is TGTGCCAGCAGCCAAGATCTCGGCGACTTCAATGAGCAGTTCTTC.

The chain recombines TRBV7-9 with TRBJ1-1, with TRBD1 matching 7 bases. Per germline, CDR1 SEHNR and CDR2 FQNEAQ (reference sequence). The CDR3 runs to 11 residues. J gave up 7 bases and V 5 bases, and 1 base lay outside the gene matches. The CDR3 DNA reads TGTGCCAGCAGCCGGGACAGTGAAGCTTTCTTT. Its translation is CASSRDSEAFF.

The gene calls are TRBV2 and TRBJ2-2; perhaps D is TRBD1 or TRBD2 (5 bases each). Trimming left V 6 bases short and J 6 bases short, with 14 bases between. CDR1 is SNHLY and CDR2 is FYNNEI in the germline V gene. The CDR3 loop spans 14 amino acids. In DNA form, the CDR3 reads TGTGCCAGCAGGACCCAGGTGGGGGCCGGGGAGCTGTTTTTT. Protein sequence: CASRTQVGAGELFF.

There are many counts of this clonotype. The V call is TRBV2, the J call TRBJ1-5; D gene unclear. The CDR3 loop spans 16 amino acids. Trimming took off 1 base at V and 2 bases at J, with 12 bases between the two ends. Germline-derived CDR1 and CDR2 are SNHLY and FYNNEI. For the CDR3, the DNA is TGTGCCAGCAGTGAAGGTCGGGGAAGACGCAATCAGCCCCAGCATTTT. Protein product: CASSEGRGRRNQPQHF.

This clonotype was recorded at least ten times. The V call is TRBV7-2, the J call TRBJ2-3; D gene unclear. The CDR3 consists of 13 residues. The V gene lost 3 bases and the J gene lost 4 bases, with 8 bases spanning the gap. The germline V gene has CDR1 SGHTA and CDR2 FQGNSA. Here the CDR3 reads CASSFDLADTQYF. In nucleotides, the CDR3 is TGTGCCAGCAGCTTCGACTTGGCAGATACGCAGTATTTT.

This clonotype has ten or more counts. The V and J genes are TRBV6-1 and TRBJ2-7; 7 bases line up with TRBD2. V trimming: 2 bases; J trimming: 3 bases; junction bases outside the gene matches: 4. CDR3 length equals 14 residues. CDR1 and CDR2 from the germline V gene are MNHNS and SASEGT. The chain's CDR3 is CASSERREGYEQYF. The CDR3 nucleotides are TGTGCCAGCAGTGAAAGGAGGGAGGGCTACGAGCAGTACTTC.

This clonotype was observed at least ten times. The V call is TRBV18, the J call TRBJ2-5; 11 nucleotides align to TRBD1. The CDR3 has 15 amino acids. V shed 3 bases and J 7 bases; nucleotides not matched to a gene: 7. The germline V gene has CDR1 KGHSH and CDR2 LQKENI. The CDR3 region has the DNA TGTGCCAGCTCACCTCGGGACAGGGGGACCCCGACCCAGTACTTC. It specifies CASSPRDRGTPTQYF. The whole variable domain, remainder taken from reference TRBV18 and TRBJ2-5, is NAGVMQNPRHLVRRRGQEARLRCSPMKGHSHVYWYRQLPEEGLKFMVYLQKENIIDESGMPKERFSAEFPKEGPSILRIQQVVRGDSAAYFCASSPRDRGTPTQYFGPGTRLLVL.

A note on this clonotype: The junction shows a germline mismatch at one end, possibly a read error. V usage is TRBV7-7 and J usage is TRBJ2-1; 7 nucleotides agree with TRBD1. Germline assignment: CDR1 SSHAT and CDR2 FNYEAQ (reference sequence). There are 12 residues in the CDR3. The CDR3 bases are TGTGCTAGCAGCTCGACAGGGCTTGAGCAGTTCTTC. Its protein product is CASSSTGLEQFF.

The table lists this clonotype with many counts. This chain joins TRBV7-8 and TRBJ2-3; TRBD2 is a possible D gene (6 bases). Trimming shortened V by 2 bases and J by 6 bases, and 12 bases separated the two germline ends. The germline gives CDR1 SGHVS, CDR2 FQNEAQ. The CDR3 runs to 14 residues. The CDR3 bases are TGTGCCAGCAGCTTATCCCCGGGAGCGGATACGCAGTATTTT. As protein: CASSLSPGADTQYF.

This clonotype was picked up a small number of times. V gene TRBV30 combines with J gene TRBJ1-5; 7 nucleotides agree with TRBD1. CDR1 is GTSNPN, CDR2 SVGIG, per germline (reference sequence). V shed 2 bases and J 5 bases; nucleotides not matched to a gene: 6. The CDR3 sequence is 14 residues long. The CDR3 DNA sequence: TGTGCCTGGAGTTCGACAGGGCGAGATCAGCCCCAGCATTTT. It yields the protein CAWSSTGRDQPQHF.

In its sample, this clonotype was seen many times. V gene TRBV12-3 or TRBV12-4 combines with J gene TRBJ2-7; TRBD2 matches at 14 bases. V dropped 3 bases and J dropped 2; count of bases not matched to a gene: 9. The CDR3 has 18 residues. CDR3 DNA: TGTGCCAGCAGTTTCCCGGGACTAGCGGGAGAGTACGCCTACGAGCAGTACTTC. Protein: CASSFPGLAGEYAYEQYF.

Points on this clonotype: One base away lies a much larger clone, so this may be a sequencing read error. The CDR3 sequence is CASRGRDRGCGYTF. The CDR3 DNA follows: TGTGCCAGCAGAGGCCGGGACAGAGGCTGTGGCTACACCTTC. The chain employs TRBV6-1 and TRBJ1-2; the match to TRBD1 covers 7 bases. Looked up from germline, CDR1 is MNHNS and CDR2 is SASEGT. This CDR3 has 14 residues. V lost 6 bases to trimming and J lost 7 bases; unmatched junction nucleotides: 11.

The chain is built from TRBV18 and TRBJ1-1, with 7 bases that match TRBD1. The CDR3 runs to 16 residues. Germline-derived CDR1 and CDR2 are KGHSH and LQKENI. The junction had 7 bases not matched to a gene; V was cut back by 3 bases and J by 0 bases. CDR3 in amino acids: CASSPNRGIMNTEAFF. The DNA for the CDR3 is TGTGCCAGCTCACCTAACAGGGGCATCATGAACACTGAAGCTTTCTTT.